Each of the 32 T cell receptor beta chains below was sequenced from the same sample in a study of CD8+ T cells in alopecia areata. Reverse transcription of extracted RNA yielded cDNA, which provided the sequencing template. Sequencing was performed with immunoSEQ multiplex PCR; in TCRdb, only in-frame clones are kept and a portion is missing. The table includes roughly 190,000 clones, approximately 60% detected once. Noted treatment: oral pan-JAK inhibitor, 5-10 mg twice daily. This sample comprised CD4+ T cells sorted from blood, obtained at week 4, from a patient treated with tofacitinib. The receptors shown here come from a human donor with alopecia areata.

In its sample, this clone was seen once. The CDR3, as DNA: TGTGCCAGCAGTCAGGTTGGTAATGAGCAGTTCTTC. Encoded protein: CASSQVGNEQFF. The chain links TRBV6-5 to TRBJ2-1; no clear D gene. The V gene's germline CDR1 is MNHEY and CDR2 SVGAGI. V was trimmed by 5 bases and J by 7 bases, leaving 9 bases between them. The CDR3 has 12 amino acids.

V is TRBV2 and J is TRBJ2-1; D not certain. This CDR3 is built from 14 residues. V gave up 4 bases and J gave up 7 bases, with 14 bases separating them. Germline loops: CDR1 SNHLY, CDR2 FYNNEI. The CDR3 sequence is CASSGWRTVNEQFF. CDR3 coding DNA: TGTGCCAGCAGTGGATGGCGGACGGTTAATGAGCAGTTCTTC. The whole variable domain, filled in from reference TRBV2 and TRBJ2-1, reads EPEVTQTPSHQVTQMGQEVILRCVPISNHLYFYWYRQILGQKVEFLVSFYNNEISEKSEIFDDQFSVERPDGSNFTLKIRSTKLEDSAMYFCASSGWRTVNEQFFGPGTRLTVL.

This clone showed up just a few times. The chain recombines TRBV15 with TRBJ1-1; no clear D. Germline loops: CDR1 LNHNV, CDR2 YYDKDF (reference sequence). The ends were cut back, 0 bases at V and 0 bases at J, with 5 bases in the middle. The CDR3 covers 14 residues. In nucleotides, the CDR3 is TGTGCCACCAGCAGAGATAACGTGAACACTGAAGCTTTCTTT. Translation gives CATSRDNVNTEAFF.

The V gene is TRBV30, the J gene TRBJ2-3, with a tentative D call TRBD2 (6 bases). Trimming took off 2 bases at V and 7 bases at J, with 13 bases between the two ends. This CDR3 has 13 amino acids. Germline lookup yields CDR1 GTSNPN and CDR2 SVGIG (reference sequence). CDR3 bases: TGTGCCTGGAGTCACGGGACTGCCCATACGCAGTATTTT. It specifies CAWSHGTAHTQYF.

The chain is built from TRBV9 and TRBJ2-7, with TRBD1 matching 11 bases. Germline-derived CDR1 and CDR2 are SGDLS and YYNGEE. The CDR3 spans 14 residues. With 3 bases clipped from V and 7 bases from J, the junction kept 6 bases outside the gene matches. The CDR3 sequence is CASSALGQGGEQYF. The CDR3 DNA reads TGTGCCAGCAGCGCCCTGGGACAGGGGGGAGAGCAGTACTTC. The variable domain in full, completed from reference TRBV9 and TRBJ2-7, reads DSGVTQTPKHLITATGQRVTLRCSPRSGDLSVYWYQQSLDQGLQFLIQYYNGEERAKGNILERFSAQQFPDLHSELNLSSLELGDSALYFCASSALGQGGEQYFGPGTRLTVT.

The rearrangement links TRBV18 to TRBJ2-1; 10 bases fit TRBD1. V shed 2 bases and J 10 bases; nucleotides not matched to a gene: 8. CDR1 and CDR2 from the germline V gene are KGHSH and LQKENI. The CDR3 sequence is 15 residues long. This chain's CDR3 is CASSPSRDRGGEQFF. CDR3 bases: TGTGCCAGCTCACCATCGCGGGACAGGGGAGGCGAGCAGTTCTTC.

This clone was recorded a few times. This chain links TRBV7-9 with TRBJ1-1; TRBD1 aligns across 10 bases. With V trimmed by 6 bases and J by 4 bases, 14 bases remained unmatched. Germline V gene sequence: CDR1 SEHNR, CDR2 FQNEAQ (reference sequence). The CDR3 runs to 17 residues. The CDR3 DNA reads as TGTGCCAGCAGTCGGGACAGGGGCCTGACCATGGGCACTGAAGCTTTCTTT. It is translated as CASSRDRGLTMGTEAFF.

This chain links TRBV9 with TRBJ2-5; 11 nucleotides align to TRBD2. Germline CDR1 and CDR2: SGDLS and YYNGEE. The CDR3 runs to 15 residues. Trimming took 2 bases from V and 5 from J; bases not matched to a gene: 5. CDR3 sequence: CASSVGLAGGETQYF. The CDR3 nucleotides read TGTGCCAGCAGCGTTGGGCTAGCGGGGGGTGAGACCCAGTACTTC.

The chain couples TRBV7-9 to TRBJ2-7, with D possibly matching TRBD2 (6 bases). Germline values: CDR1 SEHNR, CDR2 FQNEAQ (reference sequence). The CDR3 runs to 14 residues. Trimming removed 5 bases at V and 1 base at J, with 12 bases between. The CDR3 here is CASSPAGGSYEQYF. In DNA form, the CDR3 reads TGTGCCAGCAGCCCGGCCGGGGGTTCCTACGAGCAGTACTTC.

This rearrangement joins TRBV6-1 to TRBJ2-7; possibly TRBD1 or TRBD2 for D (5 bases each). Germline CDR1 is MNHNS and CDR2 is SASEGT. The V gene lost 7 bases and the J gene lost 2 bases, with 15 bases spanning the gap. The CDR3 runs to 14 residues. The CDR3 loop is CASNQDRGAYEQYF. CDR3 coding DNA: TGTGCCAGCAACCAGGACCGAGGGGCCTACGAGCAGTACTTC.

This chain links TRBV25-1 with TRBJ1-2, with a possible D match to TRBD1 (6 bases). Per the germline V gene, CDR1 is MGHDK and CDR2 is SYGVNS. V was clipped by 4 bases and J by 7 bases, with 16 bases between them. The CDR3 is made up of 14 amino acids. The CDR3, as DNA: TGTGCCAGCAGTGGGGGACATCAGGCTGGTGGCTACACCTTC. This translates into CASSGGHQAGGYTF.

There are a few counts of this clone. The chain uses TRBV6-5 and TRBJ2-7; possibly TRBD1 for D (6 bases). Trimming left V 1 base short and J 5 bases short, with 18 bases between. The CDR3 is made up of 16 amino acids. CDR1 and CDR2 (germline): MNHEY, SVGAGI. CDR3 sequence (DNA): TGTGCCAGCAGTTACTTACCCAGGGGATCGGGGAACGAGCAGTACTTC. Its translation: CASSYLPRGSGNEQYF.

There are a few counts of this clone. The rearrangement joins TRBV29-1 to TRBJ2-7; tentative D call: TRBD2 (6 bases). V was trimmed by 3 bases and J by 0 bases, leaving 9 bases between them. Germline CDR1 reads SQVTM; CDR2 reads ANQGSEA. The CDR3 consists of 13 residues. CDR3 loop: CSVEGRTSYEQYF. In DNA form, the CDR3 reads TGCAGCGTTGAGGGGAGGACCTCCTACGAGCAGTACTTC.

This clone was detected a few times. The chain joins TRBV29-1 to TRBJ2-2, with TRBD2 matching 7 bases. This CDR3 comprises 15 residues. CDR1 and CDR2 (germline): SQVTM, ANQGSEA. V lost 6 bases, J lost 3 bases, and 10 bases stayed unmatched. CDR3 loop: CSVSGLAVHTGELFF. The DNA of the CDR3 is TGCAGCGTGTCCGGGCTAGCGGTACACACCGGGGAGCTGTTTTTT.

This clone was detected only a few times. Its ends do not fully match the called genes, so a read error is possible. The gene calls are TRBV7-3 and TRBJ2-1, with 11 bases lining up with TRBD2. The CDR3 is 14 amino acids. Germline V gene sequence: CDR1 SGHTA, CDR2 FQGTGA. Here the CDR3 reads CASSITSGSGEQFF. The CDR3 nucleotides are TGTGCCAGCAGCATAACTAGCGGGAGTGGTGAGCAGTTCTTC.

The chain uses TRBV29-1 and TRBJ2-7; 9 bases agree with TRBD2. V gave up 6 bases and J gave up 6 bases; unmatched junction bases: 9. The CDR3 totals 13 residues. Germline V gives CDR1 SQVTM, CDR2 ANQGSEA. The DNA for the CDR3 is TGCAGCGTGGGGACTAGCACCCTCGGCGAGCAGTACTTC. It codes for CSVGTSTLGEQYF.

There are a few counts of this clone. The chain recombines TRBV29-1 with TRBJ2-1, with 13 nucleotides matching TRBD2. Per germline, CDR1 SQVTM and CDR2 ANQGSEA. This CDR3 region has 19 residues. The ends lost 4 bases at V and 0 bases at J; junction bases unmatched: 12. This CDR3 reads CSVGPLGLAGSSSYNEQFF. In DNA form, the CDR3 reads TGCAGCGTTGGACCCCTGGGACTAGCGGGATCGAGCTCCTACAATGAGCAGTTCTTC.

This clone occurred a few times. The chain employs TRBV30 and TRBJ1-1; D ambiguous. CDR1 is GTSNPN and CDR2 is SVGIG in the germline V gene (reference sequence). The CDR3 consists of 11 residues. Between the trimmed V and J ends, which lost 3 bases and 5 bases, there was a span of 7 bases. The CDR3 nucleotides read TGTGCCTGGAGAATGAGGACTGAAGCTTTCTTT. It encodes CAWRMRTEAFF.

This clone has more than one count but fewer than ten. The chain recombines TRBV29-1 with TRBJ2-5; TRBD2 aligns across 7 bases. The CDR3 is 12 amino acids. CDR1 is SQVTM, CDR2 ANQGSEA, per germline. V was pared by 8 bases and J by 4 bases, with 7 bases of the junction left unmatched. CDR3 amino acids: CSIEGGGETQYF. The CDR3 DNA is TGCAGCATCGAAGGCGGGGGAGAGACCCAGTACTTC.

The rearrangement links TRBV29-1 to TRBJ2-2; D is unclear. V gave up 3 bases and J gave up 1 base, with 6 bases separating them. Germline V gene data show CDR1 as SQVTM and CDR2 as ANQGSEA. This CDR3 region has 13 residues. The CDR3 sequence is CSVDKGNTGELFF. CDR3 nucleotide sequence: TGCAGCGTTGATAAGGGGAACACCGGGGAGCTGTTTTTT.

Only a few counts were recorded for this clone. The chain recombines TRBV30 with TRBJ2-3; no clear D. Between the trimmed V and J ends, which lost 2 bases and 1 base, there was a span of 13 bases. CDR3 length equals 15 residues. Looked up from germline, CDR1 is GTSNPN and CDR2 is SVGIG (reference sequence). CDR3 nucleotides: TGTGCCTGGAGTTCCCCCTCTCGGGGCACAGATACGCAGTATTTT. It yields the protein CAWSSPSRGTDTQYF.

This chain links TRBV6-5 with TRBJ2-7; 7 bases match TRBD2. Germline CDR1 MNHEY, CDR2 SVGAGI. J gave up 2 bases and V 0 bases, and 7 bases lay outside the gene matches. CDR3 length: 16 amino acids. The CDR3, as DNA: TGTGCCAGCAGTTACTCGGGGGGGACTAACCCCTACGAGCAGTACTTC. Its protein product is CASSYSGGTNPYEQYF.

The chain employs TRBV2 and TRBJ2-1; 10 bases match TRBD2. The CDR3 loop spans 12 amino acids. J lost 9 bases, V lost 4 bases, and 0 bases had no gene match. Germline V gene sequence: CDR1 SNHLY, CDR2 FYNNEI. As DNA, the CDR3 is TGTGCCAGCAGTGTAGCGGGAGGTGAGCAGTTCTTC. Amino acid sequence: CASSVAGGEQFF.

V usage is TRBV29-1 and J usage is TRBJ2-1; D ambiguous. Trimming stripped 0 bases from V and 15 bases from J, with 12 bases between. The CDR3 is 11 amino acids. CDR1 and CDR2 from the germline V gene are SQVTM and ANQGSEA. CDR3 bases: TGCAGCGTTGAAGATAGCTTAGCCGGGTTCTTC. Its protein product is CSVEDSLAGFF.

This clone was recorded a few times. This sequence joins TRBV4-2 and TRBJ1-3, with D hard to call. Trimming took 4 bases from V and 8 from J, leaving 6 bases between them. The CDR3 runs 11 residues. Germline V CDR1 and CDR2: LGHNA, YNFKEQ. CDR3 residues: CASSRGDTIYF. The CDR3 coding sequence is TGTGCCAGCAGCCGTGGGGACACCATATATTTT.

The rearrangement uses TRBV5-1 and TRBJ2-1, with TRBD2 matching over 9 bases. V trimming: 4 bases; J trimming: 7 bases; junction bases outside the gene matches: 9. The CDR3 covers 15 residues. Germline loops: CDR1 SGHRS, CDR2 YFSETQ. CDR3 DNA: TGCGCCAGCAGCCTCAGACTAGCGGTACGGAATGAGCAGTTCTTC. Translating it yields CASSLRLAVRNEQFF.

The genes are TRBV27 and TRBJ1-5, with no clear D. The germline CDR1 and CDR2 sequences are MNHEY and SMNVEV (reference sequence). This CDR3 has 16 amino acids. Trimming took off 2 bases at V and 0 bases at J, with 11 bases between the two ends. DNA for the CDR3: TGTGCCAGCAGTTTAATCGGGTTAGGTAGCAATCAGCCCCAGCATTTT. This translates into CASSLIGLGSNQPQHF.

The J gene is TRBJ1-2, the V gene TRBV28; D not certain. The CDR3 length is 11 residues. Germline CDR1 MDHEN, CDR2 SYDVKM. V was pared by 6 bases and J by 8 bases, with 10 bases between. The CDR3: CASRPSGGYTF. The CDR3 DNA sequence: TGTGCCAGCAGACCCTCCGGGGGCTACACCTTC.

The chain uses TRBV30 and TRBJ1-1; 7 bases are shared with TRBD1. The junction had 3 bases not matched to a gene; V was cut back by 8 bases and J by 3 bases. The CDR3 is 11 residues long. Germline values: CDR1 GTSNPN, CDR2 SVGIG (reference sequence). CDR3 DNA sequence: TGTGCCCCCCAGGGGGACACTGAAGCTTTCTTT. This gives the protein CAPQGDTEAFF.

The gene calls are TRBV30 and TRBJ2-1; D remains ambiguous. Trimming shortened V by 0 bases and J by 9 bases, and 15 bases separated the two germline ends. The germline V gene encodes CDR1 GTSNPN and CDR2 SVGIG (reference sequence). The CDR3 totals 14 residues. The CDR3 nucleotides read TGTGCCTGGAGTGTAATCGCACTAACAAGTGAGCAGTTCTTC. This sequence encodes CAWSVIALTSEQFF.

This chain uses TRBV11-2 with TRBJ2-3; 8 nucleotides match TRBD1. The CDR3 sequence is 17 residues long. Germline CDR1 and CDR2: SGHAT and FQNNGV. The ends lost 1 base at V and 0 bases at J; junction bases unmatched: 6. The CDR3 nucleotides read TGTGCCAGCAGCTTAGTCGGGGACAGGAGCAGCACAGATACGCAGTATTTT. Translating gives CASSLVGDRSSTDTQYF.

The DNA of the CDR3 is TGTGCCAGCAGAGGACTGTCAGAGACCCAGTACTTC. Translating gives CASRGLSETQYF. V is TRBV2 and J is TRBJ2-5, with a weak D call TRBD2 (5 bases). V dropped 6 bases and J dropped 4 bases, with 9 bases sitting between them. This CDR3 is 12 amino acids long. Germline V gene data show CDR1 as SNHLY and CDR2 as FYNNEI. Supplemented by reference TRBV2 and TRBJ2-5, the full variable domain reads EPEVTQTPSHQVTQMGQEVILRCVPISNHLYFYWYRQILGQKVEFLVSFYNNEISEKSEIFDDQFSVERPDGSNFTLKIRSTKLEDSAMYFCASRGLSETQYFGPGTRLLVL.